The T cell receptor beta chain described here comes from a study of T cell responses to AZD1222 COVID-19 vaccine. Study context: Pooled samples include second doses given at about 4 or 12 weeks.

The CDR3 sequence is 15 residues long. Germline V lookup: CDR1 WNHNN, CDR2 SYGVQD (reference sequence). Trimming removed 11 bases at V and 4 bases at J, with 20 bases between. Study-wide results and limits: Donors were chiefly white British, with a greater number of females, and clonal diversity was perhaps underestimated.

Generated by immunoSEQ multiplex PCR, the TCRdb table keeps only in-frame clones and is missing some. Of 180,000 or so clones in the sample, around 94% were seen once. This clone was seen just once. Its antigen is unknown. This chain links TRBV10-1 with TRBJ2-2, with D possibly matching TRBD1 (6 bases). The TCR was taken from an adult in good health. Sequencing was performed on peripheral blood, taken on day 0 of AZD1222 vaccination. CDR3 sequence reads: CAPPQQGSRTGELFF. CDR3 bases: TGCGCCCCGCCCCAACAGGGATCGCGCACCGGGGAGCTGTTTTTT.